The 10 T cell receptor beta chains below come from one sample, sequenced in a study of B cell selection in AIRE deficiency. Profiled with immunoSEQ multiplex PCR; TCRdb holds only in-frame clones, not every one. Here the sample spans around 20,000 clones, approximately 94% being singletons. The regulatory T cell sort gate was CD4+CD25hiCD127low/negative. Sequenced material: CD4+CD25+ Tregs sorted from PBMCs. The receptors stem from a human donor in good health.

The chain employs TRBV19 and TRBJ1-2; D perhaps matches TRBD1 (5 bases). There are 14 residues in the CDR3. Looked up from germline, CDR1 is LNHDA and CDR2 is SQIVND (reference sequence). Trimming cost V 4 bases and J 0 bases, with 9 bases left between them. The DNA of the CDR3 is TGTGCCAGTAGTAAAAGGGGTCCTAACTATGGCTACACCTTC. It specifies CASSKRGPNYGYTF. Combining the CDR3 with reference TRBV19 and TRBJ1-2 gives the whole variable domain DGGITQSPKYLFRKEGQNVTLSCEQNLNHDAMYWYRQDPGQGLRLIYYSQIVNDFQKGDIAEGYSVSREKKESFPLTVTSAQKNPTAFYLCASSKRGPNYGYTFGSGTRLTVV.

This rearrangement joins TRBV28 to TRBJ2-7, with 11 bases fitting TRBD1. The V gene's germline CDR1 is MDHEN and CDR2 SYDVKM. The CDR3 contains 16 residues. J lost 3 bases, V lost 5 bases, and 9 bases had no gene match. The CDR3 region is CASSGQGAGRYYEQYF. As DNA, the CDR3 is TGTGCCAGCAGTGGACAGGGGGCCGGAAGATACTACGAGCAGTACTTC.

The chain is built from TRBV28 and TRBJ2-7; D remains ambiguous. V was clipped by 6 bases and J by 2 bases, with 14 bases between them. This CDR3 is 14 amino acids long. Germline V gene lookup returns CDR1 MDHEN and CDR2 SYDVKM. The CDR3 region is CASSYWTVTYEQYF. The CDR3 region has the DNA TGTGCCAGCAGCTACTGGACGGTTACCTACGAGCAGTACTTC.

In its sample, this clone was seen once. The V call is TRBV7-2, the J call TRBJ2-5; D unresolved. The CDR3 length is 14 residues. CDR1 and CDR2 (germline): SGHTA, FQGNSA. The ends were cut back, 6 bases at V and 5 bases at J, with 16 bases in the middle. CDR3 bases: TGTGCCAGCAGACATACCCGTGGGTGGGAGACCCAGTACTTC. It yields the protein CASRHTRGWETQYF.

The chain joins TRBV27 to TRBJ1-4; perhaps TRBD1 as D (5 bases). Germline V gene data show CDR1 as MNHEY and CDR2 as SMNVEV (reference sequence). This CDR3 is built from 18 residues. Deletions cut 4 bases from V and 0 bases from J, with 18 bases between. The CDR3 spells CASSSRDGRKATNEKLFF. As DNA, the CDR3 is TGTGCCAGCAGTTCCCGGGACGGCCGCAAGGCAACTAATGAAAAACTGTTTTTT. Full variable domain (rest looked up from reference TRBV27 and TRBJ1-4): EAQVTQNPRYLITVTGKKLTVTCSQNMNHEYMSWYRQDPGLGLRQIYYSMNVEVTDKGDVPEGYKVSRKEKRNFPLILESPSPNQTSLYFCASSSRDGRKATNEKLFFGSGTQLSVL.

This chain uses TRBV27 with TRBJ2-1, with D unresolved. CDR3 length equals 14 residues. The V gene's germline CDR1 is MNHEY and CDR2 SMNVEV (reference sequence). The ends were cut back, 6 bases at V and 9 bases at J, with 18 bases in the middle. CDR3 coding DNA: TGTGCCAGCAGCTTCGGTACCAAGGCCGGTGAGCAGTTCTTC. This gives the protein CASSFGTKAGEQFF.

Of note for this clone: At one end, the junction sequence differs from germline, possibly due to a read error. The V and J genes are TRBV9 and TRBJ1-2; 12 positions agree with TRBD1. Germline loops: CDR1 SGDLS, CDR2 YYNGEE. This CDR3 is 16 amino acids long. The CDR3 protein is CASSVARDRGLINLYF. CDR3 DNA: TGTGCCAGCAGCGTAGCCCGGGACAGGGGGCTTATCAACCTTTACTTC.

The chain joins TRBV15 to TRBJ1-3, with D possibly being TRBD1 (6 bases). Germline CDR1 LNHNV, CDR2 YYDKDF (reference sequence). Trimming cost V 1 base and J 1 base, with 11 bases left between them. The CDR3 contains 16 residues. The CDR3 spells CATSRVVTGSGNTIYF. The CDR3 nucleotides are TGTGCCACCAGCAGAGTCGTGACAGGATCTGGAAACACCATATATTTT. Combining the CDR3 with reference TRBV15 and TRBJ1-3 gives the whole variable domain DAMVIQNPRYQVTQFGKPVTLSCSQTLNHNVMYWYQQKSSQAPKLLFHYYDKDFNNEADTPDNFQSRRPNTSFCFLDIRSPGLGDTAMYLCATSRVVTGSGNTIYFGEGSWLTVV.

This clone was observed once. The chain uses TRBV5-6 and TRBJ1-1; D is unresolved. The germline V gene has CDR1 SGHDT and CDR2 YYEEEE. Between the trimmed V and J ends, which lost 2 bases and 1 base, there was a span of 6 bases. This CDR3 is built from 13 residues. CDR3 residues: CASSFATNTEAFF. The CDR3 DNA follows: TGTGCCAGCAGCTTTGCGACGAACACTGAAGCTTTCTTT.

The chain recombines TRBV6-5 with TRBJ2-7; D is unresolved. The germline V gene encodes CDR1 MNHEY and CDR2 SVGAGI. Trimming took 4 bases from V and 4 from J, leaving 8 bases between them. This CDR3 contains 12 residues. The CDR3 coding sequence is TGTGCCAGCAGTTCGACGAGATACGAGCAGTACTTC. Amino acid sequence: CASSSTRYEQYF.